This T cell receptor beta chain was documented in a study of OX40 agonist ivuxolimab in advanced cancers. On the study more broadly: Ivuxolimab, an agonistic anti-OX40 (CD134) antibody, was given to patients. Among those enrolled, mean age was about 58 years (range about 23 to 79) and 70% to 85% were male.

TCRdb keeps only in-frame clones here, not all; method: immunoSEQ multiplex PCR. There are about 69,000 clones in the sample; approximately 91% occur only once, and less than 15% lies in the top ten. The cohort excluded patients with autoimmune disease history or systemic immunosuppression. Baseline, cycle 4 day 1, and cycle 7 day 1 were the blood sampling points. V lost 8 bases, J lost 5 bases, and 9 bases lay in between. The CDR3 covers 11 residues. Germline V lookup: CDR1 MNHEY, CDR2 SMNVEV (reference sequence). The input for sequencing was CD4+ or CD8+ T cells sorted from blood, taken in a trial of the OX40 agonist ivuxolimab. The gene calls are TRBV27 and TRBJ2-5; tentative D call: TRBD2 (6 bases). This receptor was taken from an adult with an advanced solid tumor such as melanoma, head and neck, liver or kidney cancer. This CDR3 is CASARGETQYF. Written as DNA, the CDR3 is TGTGCCAGCGCTCGGGGGGAGACCCAGTACTTC.